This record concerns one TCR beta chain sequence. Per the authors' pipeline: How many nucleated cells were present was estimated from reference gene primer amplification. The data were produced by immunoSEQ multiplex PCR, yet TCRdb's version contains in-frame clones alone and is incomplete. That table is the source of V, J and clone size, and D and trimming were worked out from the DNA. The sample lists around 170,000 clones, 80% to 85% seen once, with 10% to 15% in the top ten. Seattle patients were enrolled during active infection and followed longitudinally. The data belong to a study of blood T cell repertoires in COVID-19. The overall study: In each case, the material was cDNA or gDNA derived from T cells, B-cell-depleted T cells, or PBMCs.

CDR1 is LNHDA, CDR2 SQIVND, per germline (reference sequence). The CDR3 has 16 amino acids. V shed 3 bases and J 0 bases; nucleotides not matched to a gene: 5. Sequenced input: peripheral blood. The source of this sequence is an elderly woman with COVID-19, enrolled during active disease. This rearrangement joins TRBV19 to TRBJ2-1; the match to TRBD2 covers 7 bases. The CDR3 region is CASSILAGVSYNEQFF. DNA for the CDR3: TGTGCCAGTAGTATTTTGGCGGGGGTCTCCTACAATGAGCAGTTCTTC.